The TCR beta chain described here comes from a study of shared clonotypes between healthy human individuals. Original methodology: In the immunoSEQ data, sequences were junction-only and lacked quality scores, so filtering differed. The assay was immunoSEQ multiplex PCR, and TCRdb's table has in-frame clones only and misses some. The V and J calls and clone size come from that table; D and trimming were worked out from the DNA. The table records under 2,500,000 clones, approximately 94% of them present only once. Both subsets, CD45RA+ naive and CD45RA-negative memory, were split from the CD4+ cells. The TCR originated in a man between 18 and 29 years old in good health. Source material: naive CD4+ T cells sorted from blood. Subset meaning: CD45RA+ positively selected.

CDR3: CASSKDGRDTGELFF. Written as DNA, the CDR3 is TGTGCCAGCAGCAAAGACGGCAGAGACACCGGGGAGCTGTTTTTT. The gene calls are TRBV11-2 and TRBJ2-2; no reliable D call. Trimming took off 5 bases at V and 3 bases at J, with 13 bases between the two ends. This CDR3 contains 15 residues. Germline V gene data show CDR1 as SGHAT and CDR2 as FQNNGV. Based on the CDR3 plus reference TRBV11-2 and TRBJ2-2, the full variable domain is EAGVAQSPRYKIIEKRQSVAFWCNPISGHATLYWYQQILGQGPKLLIQFQNNGVVDDSQLPKDRFSAERLKGVDSTLKIQPAKLEDSAVYLCASSKDGRDTGELFFGEGSRLTVL.